The sequence of this TCR beta chain was determined in a study of T cell clones after liver transplantation. This clone came up once. Libraries were prepared by immunoSEQ multiplex PCR; TCRdb keeps only in-frame clonotypes and omits some of them. The sample comprises 15,000 to 20,000 clones, approximately 80% of which are singletons, and around 32% rests with the top ten. Germline-derived CDR1 and CDR2 are MGHDK and SYGVNS. This CDR3 region has 13 residues. V shed 6 bases and J shed 3 bases, with 12 bases lying between them. The receptor comes from a human patient who received a liver transplant. The T cells may partly be graft donor cells. The material sequenced was CD8+ T cells from blood, taken roughly 50 months after liver transplant. The chain couples TRBV25-1 to TRBJ2-7; D might be TRBD1 (5 bases). The CDR3 loop reads CASRSQGSYEQYF. CDR3 bases: TGTGCCAGCAGAAGTCAGGGTAGCTACGAGCAGTACTTC.